One and the same sample provided the 25 T cell receptor beta chains below, sequenced in a study of T cells in Graves' hyperthyroidism and ophthalmopathy. From RNA transcripts, TCR beta CDR3 regions were amplified. HTBI primers were used for first-round RT-PCR of the TCR CDR3. MiXCR was run by TCRdb on the multiplex PCR reads, yielding one entry per CDR3 protein. The data contain about 420,000 distinct CDR3 sequences, roughly 15% of them singletons. The sequenced sample consisted of blood. Receptor source: a young woman with Graves' hyperthyroidism.

V usage is TRBV4-1 and J usage is TRBJ1-3; D gene ambiguous. V was clipped by 1 base and J by 4 bases, with 11 bases between them. Germline V CDR1 and CDR2: MGHRA, YSYEKL. The CDR3 consists of 15 residues. The CDR3 region is CASSQVPRLGNTIYF. CDR3 bases: TGCGCCAGCAGCCAAGTCCCACGCCTCGGAAACACCATATATTTT.

This clonotype was seen repeatedly, ten times or more. This chain uses TRBV30 with TRBJ1-1; weak D call: TRBD1 (6 bases). The CDR3 has 15 residues. Germline CDR1 is GTSNPN and CDR2 is SVGIG (reference sequence). Between the trimmed V and J ends, which lost 3 bases and 1 base, there was a span of 15 bases. CDR3 nucleotide sequence: TGTGCCTGGAGGATAACAGGGAATTGGAACACTGAAGCTTTCTTT. Translating gives CAWRITGNWNTEAFF. Together with reference TRBV30 and TRBJ1-1, the CDR3 gives the full variable domain: SQTIHQWPATLVQPVGSPLSLECTVEGTSNPNLYWYRQAAGRGLQLLFYSVGIGQISSEVPQNLSASRPQDRQFILSSKKLLLSDSGFYLCAWRITGNWNTEAFFGQGTRLTVV.

The sample holds many counts of this clonotype. This chain connects TRBV29-1 to TRBJ2-5, with TRBD1 matching over 10 bases. This CDR3 region has 14 residues. Trimming at V came to 4 bases and at J to 4 bases, leaving 6 bases not matched to a gene. Germline loops: CDR1 SQVTM, CDR2 ANQGSEA. The CDR3 DNA reads TGCAGCGTTGGGCTGACAGGGGGCGGAGAGACCCAGTACTTC. Amino acid sequence: CSVGLTGGGETQYF.

This clonotype has only a few counts. This sequence joins TRBV4-1 and TRBJ1-5, with no clear D. Trimming left V 1 base short and J 2 bases short, with 12 bases between. The CDR3 covers 16 residues. Germline CDR1 is MGHRA and CDR2 is YSYEKL. CDR3 nucleotide sequence: TGCGCCAGCAGCCAAGGATATGGGCAGGGCAATCAGCCCCAGCATTTT. It translates to CASSQGYGQGNQPQHF.

Points on this clonotype: Being one base from a much bigger clone, this may be a read error. V is TRBV29-1 and J is TRBJ2-7, with 7 bases lining up with TRBD1. Germline V gene sequence: CDR1 SQVTM, CDR2 ANQGSEA. The CDR3 loop spans 13 amino acids. CDR3: CSAEQGMPYEQYF. The CDR3 coding sequence is TGCAGCGCTGAACAGGGGATGCCCTACGAGCAGTACTTC.

This clonotype was observed many times. This rearrangement joins TRBV5-6 to TRBJ1-1; 8 positions match TRBD1. Trimming took 0 bases from V and 7 from J; bases not matched to a gene: 5. From germline, CDR1 is SGHDT and CDR2 YYEEEE. The CDR3 is 14 amino acids. CDR3 DNA sequence: TGTGCCAGCAGCTTGGTGACAGGGGTAGTTGAAGCTTTCTTT. Translation: CASSLVTGVVEAFF.

This clonotype appeared many times. The CDR3 DNA is TGTGCCAGCAGTTTAGGTACAGGGGGGGACACTGAAGCTTTCTTT. Protein: CASSLGTGGDTEAFF. The gene calls are TRBV12-3 or TRBV12-4 and TRBJ1-1, with 8 bases fitting TRBD1. The CDR3 runs 15 residues. The V and J ends lost 1 base and 3 bases, in that order; junction bases with no gene match: 4.

The rearrangement links TRBV5-1 to TRBJ2-5, with 9 bases aligning to TRBD1. CDR1 SGHRS and CDR2 YFSETQ come from the germline V gene. CDR3 length: 15 amino acids. The V and J ends lost 9 bases and 4 bases, in that order; junction bases with no gene match: 13. The CDR3 DNA reads as TGCGCCACGCGACCTACAGGGGGCGAGGGAGAGACCCAGTACTTC. It specifies CATRPTGGEGETQYF.

Turning to this clonotype: A much more abundant neighbour one base away suggests this may be a read error. The gene calls are TRBV18 and TRBJ2-1; 11 bases line up with TRBD2. Germline CDR1 and CDR2: KGHSH and LQKENI. The CDR3 has 16 amino acids. CDR3 loop: CTSSYYTSGSYNEQFF. As DNA, the CDR3 is TGTACCAGCTCGTACTATACTAGCGGGAGCTACAATGAGCAGTTCTTC.

The chain recombines TRBV18 with TRBJ2-3; no clear D gene. Germline V gene lookup returns CDR1 KGHSH and CDR2 LQKENI. This CDR3 region has 14 residues. Deletions cut 1 base from V and 3 bases from J, with 8 bases between. CDR3 sequence reads: CASSPLVRTDTQYF. The CDR3 coding sequence is TGTGCCAGCTCACCACTTGTTCGGACAGATACGCAGTATTTT. The full variable domain, in which reference TRBV18 and TRBJ2-3 provide the parts outside the CDR3, is NAGVMQNPRHLVRRRGQEARLRCSPMKGHSHVYWYRQLPEEGLKFMVYLQKENIIDESGMPKERFSAEFPKEGPSILRIQQVVRGDSAAYFCASSPLVRTDTQYFGPGTRLTVL.

Ten or more counts support this clonotype. The chain joins TRBV11-1 to TRBJ2-7; TRBD2 aligns across 9 bases. The CDR3 is 15 amino acids. Per the germline V gene, CDR1 is SGHAT and CDR2 is FQDESV (reference sequence). With V trimmed by 5 bases and J by 4 bases, 9 bases remained unmatched. Written as DNA, the CDR3 is TGTGCCAGCAGCCCGTTGCTAGCGGGACGGTACGAGCAGTACTTC. This sequence encodes CASSPLLAGRYEQYF.

At least ten counts were recorded for this clonotype. This chain joins TRBV7-9 and TRBJ2-1; D uncertain. This CDR3 contains 16 residues. Germline V gives CDR1 SEHNR, CDR2 FQNEAQ (reference sequence). V was trimmed by 1 base and J by 6 bases, leaving 16 bases between them. CDR3 sequence (DNA): TGTGCCAGCAGCTTAGGTCCGGGTCTTCCCCCCAATGAGCAGTTCTTC. Amino acid sequence: CASSLGPGLPPNEQFF.

This clonotype appeared many times. This sequence joins TRBV6-1 and TRBJ1-2; weak D call: TRBD1 (6 bases). V shed 6 bases and J shed 7 bases, with 18 bases lying between them. Per the germline V gene, CDR1 is MNHNS and CDR2 is SASEGT. The CDR3 is 14 residues long. CDR3 nucleotide sequence: TGTGCCAGCAGCCCGGCGAGGGGGTTCTCTGGCTACACCTTC. Amino acids: CASSPARGFSGYTF.

This clonotype has at least ten counts. The chain is built from TRBV5-1 and TRBJ1-1; no definite D call. This CDR3 has 15 amino acids. The germline V and J ends were trimmed by 0 bases and 0 bases, with 9 bases remaining between them. Germline values: CDR1 SGHRS, CDR2 YFSETQ. The CDR3 coding sequence is TGCGCCAGCAGCTTGGTTCGGGGAATGAACACTGAAGCTTTCTTT. Residues: CASSLVRGMNTEAFF.

Many counts were recorded for this clonotype. The rearrangement uses TRBV7-3 and TRBJ2-3; 11 positions match TRBD1. From germline, CDR1 is SGHTA and CDR2 FQGTGA. CDR3 length: 15 residues. V lost 5 bases to trimming and J lost 5 bases; unmatched junction nucleotides: 6. CDR3 loop: CASSRGQGAVDTQYF. The CDR3 DNA is TGTGCCAGCAGCCGAGGACAGGGGGCCGTAGATACGCAGTATTTT.

To note about this clonotype: One base away lies a much larger clone, so this may be a sequencing read error. The chain uses TRBV6-5 and TRBJ1-1, with D perhaps TRBD1 (6 bases). The CDR3 consists of 11 residues. Germline V CDR1 and CDR2: MNHEY, SVGAGI. Written as DNA, the CDR3 is TGTGTCAGCAGTACCCAGGGGCAAGCTTTCTTT. This codes for CVSSTQGQAFF.

This clonotype was found many times. This chain joins TRBV27 and TRBJ2-5; D not resolved. Germline loops: CDR1 MNHEY, CDR2 SMNVEV (reference sequence). There are 14 residues in the CDR3. V was clipped by 1 base and J by 5 bases, with 11 bases between them. The CDR3 protein is CASSLFASSETQYF. In nucleotides, the CDR3 is TGTGCCAGCAGTTTATTCGCTAGTTCGGAGACCCAGTACTTC.

This clonotype has ten or more counts. The chain uses TRBV20-1 and TRBJ2-1; D is possibly TRBD1 or TRBD2 (5 bases each). Trimming took 3 bases from V and 2 from J, leaving 14 bases between them. Germline CDR1 DFQATT, CDR2 SNEGSKA (reference sequence). CDR3 size: 15 residues. CDR3 sequence (DNA): TGCAGTGCTAGCTTTCCGGGACGACCCTACAATGAGCAGTTCTTC. This translates into CSASFPGRPYNEQFF.

The chain recombines TRBV6-2 or TRBV6-3 with TRBJ2-1; TRBD2 matches 10 bases. The V segment lost 4 bases and the J segment 5 bases; nucleotides outside the gene matches: 11. This CDR3 is built from 17 residues. CDR1 is MNHEY, CDR2 SVGEGT, per germline. The CDR3 DNA sequence: TGTGCCAGCAGTTCCCCGGGACTAGCGATTCTCAACAATGAGCAGTTCTTC. Protein product: CASSSPGLAILNNEQFF.

The sample holds a few counts of this clonotype. The CDR3 loop is CASSQDLGGLAVLGQETQYF. The CDR3 bases are TGTGCCAGCAGCCAAGATCTAGGGGGACTAGCTGTTTTGGGCCAAGAGACCCAGTACTTC. The V and J genes are TRBV14 and TRBJ2-5; TRBD2 matches at 9 bases. The V gene's germline CDR1 is SGHDN and CDR2 FVKESK. Trimming took 0 bases from V and 1 from J; bases not matched to a gene: 15. This CDR3 comprises 20 residues.

This clonotype was seen at least ten times. This chain uses TRBV20-1 with TRBJ2-3, with 8 bases lining up with TRBD2. V lost 7 bases, J lost 0 bases, and 6 bases stayed unmatched. This CDR3 comprises 14 residues. CDR1 is DFQATT and CDR2 is SNEGSKA in the germline V gene (reference sequence). CDR3 coding DNA: TGCAGTGGCACGCGGGAGGCCAGCACAGATACGCAGTATTTT. It codes for CSGTREASTDTQYF.

This clonotype was recorded at least ten times. The chain has TRBV6-1 and TRBJ1-4, with 9 nucleotides matching TRBD1. V lost 9 bases, J lost 7 bases, and 12 bases stayed unmatched. The CDR3 is made up of 15 amino acids. Germline V gene data show CDR1 as MNHNS and CDR2 as SASEGT. The CDR3 spells CASLKPGQGLEKLFF. The CDR3 nucleotides are TGTGCCAGTCTCAAACCGGGACAGGGTCTTGAAAAACTGTTTTTT.

Here the CDR3 reads CASSPYRGPPSFSYEQYF. CDR3 DNA sequence: TGTGCCAGCAGCCCATACAGGGGGCCCCCTTCATTCTCCTACGAGCAGTACTTC. The J gene is TRBJ2-7, the V gene TRBV9, with TRBD1 matching over 9 bases. This CDR3 has 18 amino acids. Germline V gene sequence: CDR1 SGDLS, CDR2 YYNGEE. Unmatched junction bases numbered 14, after V lost 4 bases and J lost 0 bases.

This chain uses TRBV3-1 with TRBJ1-5; no firm D call. From germline, CDR1 is LGHDT and CDR2 YNNKEL (reference sequence). V was shortened by 4 bases and J by 0 bases, with 10 bases between the two germline ends. The CDR3 runs 15 residues. The CDR3 sequence: CASSLVYNSNQPQHF. The CDR3 bases are TGTGCCAGCAGCCTGGTGTACAATAGCAATCAGCCCCAGCATTTT.

The chain recombines TRBV6-1 with TRBJ2-1; 8 bases agree with TRBD2. Germline CDR1 MNHNS, CDR2 SASEGT. V lost 6 bases, J lost 3 bases, and 7 bases stayed unmatched. The CDR3 has 15 residues. The DNA for the CDR3 is TGTGCCAGCAGCTTGCTAGCGGGCCACTACAATGAGCAGTTCTTC. Residues: CASSLLAGHYNEQFF.